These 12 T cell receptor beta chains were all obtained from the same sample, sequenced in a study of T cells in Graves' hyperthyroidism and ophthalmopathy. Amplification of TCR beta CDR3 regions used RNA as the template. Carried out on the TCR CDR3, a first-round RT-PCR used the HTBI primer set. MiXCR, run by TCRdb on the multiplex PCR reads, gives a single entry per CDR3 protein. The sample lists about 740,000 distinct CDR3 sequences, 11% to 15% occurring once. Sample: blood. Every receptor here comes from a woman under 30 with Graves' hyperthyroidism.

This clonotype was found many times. The CDR3 reads CASSVTGPYEQYF. The CDR3 nucleotides read TGTGCCAGCAGCGTGACTGGACCTTACGAGCAGTACTTC. The J gene is TRBJ2-7, the V gene TRBV7-2; unclear D gene. The CDR3 extends over 13 amino acids. CDR1 is SGHTA, CDR2 FQGNSA, per germline. V dropped 5 bases and J dropped 4 bases, with 12 bases sitting between them.

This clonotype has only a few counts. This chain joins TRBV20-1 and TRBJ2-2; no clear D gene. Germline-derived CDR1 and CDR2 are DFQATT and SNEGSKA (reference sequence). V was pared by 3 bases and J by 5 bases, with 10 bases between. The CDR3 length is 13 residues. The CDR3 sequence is CSARATRTGELFF. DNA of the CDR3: TGCAGTGCTAGGGCCACGCGAACCGGGGAGCTGTTTTTT.

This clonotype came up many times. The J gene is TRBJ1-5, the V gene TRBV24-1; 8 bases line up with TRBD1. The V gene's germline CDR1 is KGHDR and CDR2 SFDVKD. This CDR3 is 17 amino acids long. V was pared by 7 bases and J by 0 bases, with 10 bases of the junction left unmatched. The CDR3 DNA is TGTGCCACCAGCGCTGGGACAGGAGTATATAGCAATCAGCCCCAGCATTTT. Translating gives CATSAGTGVYSNQPQHF.

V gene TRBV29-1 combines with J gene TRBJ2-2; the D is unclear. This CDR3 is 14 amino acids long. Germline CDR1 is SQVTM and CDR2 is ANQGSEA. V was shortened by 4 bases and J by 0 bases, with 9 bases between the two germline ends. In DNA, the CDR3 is TGCAGCGTTGTCTGGGCTACGAACACCGGGGAGCTGTTTTTT. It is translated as CSVVWATNTGELFF.

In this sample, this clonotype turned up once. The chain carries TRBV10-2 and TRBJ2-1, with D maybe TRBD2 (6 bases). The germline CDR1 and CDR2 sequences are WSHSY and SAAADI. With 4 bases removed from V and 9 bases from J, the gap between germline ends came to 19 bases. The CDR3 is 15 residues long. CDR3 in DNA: TGCGCCAGCAGTGTAGCTTTAAGCCGGAGGGGTGAGCAGTTCTTC. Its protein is CASSVALSRRGEQFF.

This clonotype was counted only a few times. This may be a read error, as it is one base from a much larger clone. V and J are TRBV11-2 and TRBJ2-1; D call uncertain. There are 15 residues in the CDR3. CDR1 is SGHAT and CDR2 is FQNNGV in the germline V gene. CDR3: CASSARGQPYNEQLF. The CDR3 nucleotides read TGTGCCAGCAGCGCTCGCGGCCAGCCGTACAATGAGCAGCTCTTC.

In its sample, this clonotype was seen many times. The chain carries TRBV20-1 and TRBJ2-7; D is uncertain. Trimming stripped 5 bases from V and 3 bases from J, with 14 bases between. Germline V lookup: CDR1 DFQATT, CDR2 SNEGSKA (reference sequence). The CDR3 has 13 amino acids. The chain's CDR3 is CSAARTEGYEQYF. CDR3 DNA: TGCAGTGCTGCCCGGACGGAAGGCTACGAGCAGTACTTC.

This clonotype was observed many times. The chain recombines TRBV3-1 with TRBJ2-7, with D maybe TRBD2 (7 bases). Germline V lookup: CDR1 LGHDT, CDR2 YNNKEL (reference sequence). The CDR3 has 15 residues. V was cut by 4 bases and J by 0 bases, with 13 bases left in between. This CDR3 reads CASSPGLQGSYEQYF. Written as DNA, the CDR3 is TGTGCCAGCAGCCCGGGACTACAGGGCTCCTACGAGCAGTACTTC.

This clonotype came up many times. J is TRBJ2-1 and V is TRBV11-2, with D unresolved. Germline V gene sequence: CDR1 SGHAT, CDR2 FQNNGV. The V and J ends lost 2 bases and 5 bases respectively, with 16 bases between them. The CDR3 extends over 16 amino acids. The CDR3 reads CASSLTLRRRNNEQFF. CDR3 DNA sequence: TGTGCCAGCAGCTTAACCCTGCGGCGGAGAAACAATGAGCAGTTCTTC.

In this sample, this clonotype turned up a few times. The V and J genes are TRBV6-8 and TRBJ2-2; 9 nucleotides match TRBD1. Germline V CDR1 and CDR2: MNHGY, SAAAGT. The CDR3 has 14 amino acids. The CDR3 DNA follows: TGTACCACCGCTGGGACAGGGCGAACCGGGGAGCTGTTTTTT. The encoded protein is CTTAGTGRTGELFF.

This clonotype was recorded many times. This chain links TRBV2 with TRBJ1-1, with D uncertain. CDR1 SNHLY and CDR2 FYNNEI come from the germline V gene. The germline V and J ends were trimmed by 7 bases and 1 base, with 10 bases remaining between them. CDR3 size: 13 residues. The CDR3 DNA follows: TGTGCCAGCACCCGGGAGGGGAACACTGAAGCTTTCTTT. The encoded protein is CASTREGNTEAFF.

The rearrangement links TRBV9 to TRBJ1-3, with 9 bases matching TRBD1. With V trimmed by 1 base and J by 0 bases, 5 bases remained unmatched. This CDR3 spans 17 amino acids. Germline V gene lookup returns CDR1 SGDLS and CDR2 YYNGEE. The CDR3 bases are TGTGCCAGCAGCGTAATCGGGACAGGGAGCTCTGGAAACACCATATATTTT. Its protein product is CASSVIGTGSSGNTIYF.